The 16 T cell receptor beta chains below all came from one sample that was sequenced in a study of patients and donors after allogeneic stem cell transplantation. TCRdb ran MiXCR on the RT-PCR reads and lists one entry per CDR3 protein. The sample lists 400,000 to 450,000 distinct CDR3 sequences; 16% were seen once. Sequencing was carried out using blood, either unsorted or a sorted T cell fraction (not recorded which). The receptor set was obtained from a human donor who was either an allogeneic HSCT recipient or a stem cell or donor lymphocyte infusion donor (not recorded which). It is not recorded whose cells these are; they may come from a transplant donor.

This clonotype was observed a handful of times. V and J are TRBV5-5 and TRBJ1-4; D gene ambiguous. Trimming cost V 2 bases and J 3 bases, with 11 bases left between them. Germline CDR1 SGHKS, CDR2 YYEKEE (reference sequence). The CDR3 is 15 amino acids. CDR3 in amino acids: CASSFWPTSNEKLFF. CDR3 bases: TGTGCCAGCAGCTTCTGGCCCACCTCTAATGAAAAACTGTTTTTT.

This clonotype occurred a few times. The CDR3 DNA is TGTGCCAGCAGCCAAGATCTCCCCAGGCCTCTATCTTACGAGCAGTACTTC. This gives the protein CASSQDLPRPLSYEQYF. The chain uses TRBV3-1 and TRBJ2-7; no firm D call. Trimming stripped 0 bases from V and 4 bases from J, with 19 bases between. The CDR3 spans 17 residues. Germline V gene sequence: CDR1 LGHDT, CDR2 YNNKEL (reference sequence).

This clonotype was counted only a few times. This chain joins TRBV9 and TRBJ2-1; 9 positions match TRBD2. Germline trimming cut 0 bases from V and 0 bases from J; bases unmatched to any gene: 7. CDR1 is SGDLS and CDR2 is YYNGEE in the germline V gene. CDR3 length: 18 residues. The CDR3 DNA sequence: TGTGCCAGCAGCGTAGGGCCCCTAGCGGGGAGCTCCTACAATGAGCAGTTCTTC. Translation gives CASSVGPLAGSSYNEQFF.

This clonotype has more than one count but fewer than ten. The chain is built from TRBV21-1 and TRBJ1-2; TRBD1, the table's D call, was not compared with the DNA. TRBV21-1 is a listed pseudogene. The CDR3 contains 20 residues. The CDR3 region is CASSLKLGRDRVETNYGYTF. The DNA of the CDR3 is TGTGCCAGCAGCCTAAAGCTGGGCCGGGACAGGGTTGAGACTAACTATGGCTACACCTTC.

The V call is TRBV6-5, the J call TRBJ2-5; TRBD1 aligns across 7 bases. The germline CDR1 and CDR2 sequences are MNHEY and SVGAGI. CDR3 length: 14 residues. V shed 2 bases, J shed 6 bases, and the junction held 6 bases outside the gene matches. The CDR3 nucleotides read TGTGCCAGCAGTTACCAAGGACAGGCCCAGACCCAGTACTTC. Protein: CASSYQGQAQTQYF.

This clonotype was counted between two and nine times. The chain couples TRBV20-1 to TRBJ1-1; 11 nucleotides agree with TRBD1. The CDR3 contains 15 residues. CDR1 DFQATT and CDR2 SNEGSKA come from the germline V gene (reference sequence). V gave up 3 bases and J gave up 8 bases; unmatched junction bases: 11. This CDR3 is CSASSRDRGGWEAFF. The DNA for the CDR3 is TGCAGTGCTAGTAGCCGGGACAGGGGGGGATGGGAAGCTTTCTTT.

This clonotype has a handful of counts. This chain connects TRBV6-1 to TRBJ2-1, with D perhaps TRBD2 (6 bases). Trimming took off 11 bases at V and 1 base at J, with 18 bases between the two ends. The CDR3 loop spans 15 amino acids. Germline loops: CDR1 MNHNS, CDR2 SASEGT. CDR3 bases: TGTGCCGGAACTCTGGGGGGTAGATCCTACAATGAGCAGTTCTTC. It yields the protein CAGTLGGRSYNEQFF.

V usage is TRBV5-1 and J usage is TRBJ2-5, with 10 nucleotides matching TRBD1. V gave up 1 base and J gave up 2 bases; unmatched junction bases: 8. This CDR3 comprises 17 residues. Germline CDR1 and CDR2: SGHRS and YFSETQ. The chain's CDR3 is CASSLRRGQGTQETQYF. DNA of the CDR3: TGCGCCAGCAGCTTGAGAAGGGGACAGGGGACTCAAGAGACCCAGTACTTC. Full variable domain (rest looked up from reference TRBV5-1 and TRBJ2-5): KAGVTQTPRYLIKTRGQQVTLSCSPISGHRSVSWYQQTPGQGLQFLFEYFSETQRNKGNFPGRFSGRQFSNSRSEMNVSTLELGDSALYLCASSLRRGQGTQETQYFGPGTRLLVL.

The chain employs TRBV12-3 or TRBV12-4 and TRBJ2-7; 8 nucleotides line up with TRBD2. This CDR3 contains 13 residues. Unmatched junction bases numbered 7, after V lost 5 bases and J lost 7 bases. The chain's CDR3 is CASSPRLAREQYF. CDR3 in DNA: TGTGCCAGCAGTCCCAGACTAGCGCGGGAGCAGTACTTC.

The V and J genes are TRBV2 and TRBJ2-5; D ambiguous. V dropped 4 bases and J dropped 2 bases, with 2 bases sitting between them. CDR1 and CDR2 (germline): SNHLY, FYNNEI. This CDR3 contains 11 residues. The CDR3 loop reads CASSGQETQYF. As DNA, the CDR3 is TGTGCCAGCAGTGGACAAGAGACCCAGTACTTC.

This clonotype has ten or more counts. This chain uses TRBV12-3 or TRBV12-4 with TRBJ1-4; D is unclear. The germline V and J ends were trimmed by 6 bases and 8 bases, with 10 bases remaining between them. The CDR3 extends over 12 amino acids. CDR3 in DNA: TGTGCCAGCAGCCACCCCCAGGAAAAACTGTTTTTT. Translated: CASSHPQEKLFF.

This chain uses TRBV30 with TRBJ1-5; TRBD1 agrees at 9 bases. Germline CDR1 and CDR2: GTSNPN and SVGIG (reference sequence). The CDR3 is 13 amino acids. The ends lost 2 bases at V and 5 bases at J; junction bases unmatched: 1. CDR3: CAWSRTGDQPQHF. The CDR3, as DNA: TGTGCCTGGAGTAGGACAGGGGATCAGCCCCAGCATTTT. The full variable domain, in which reference TRBV30 and TRBJ1-5 provide the parts outside the CDR3, is SQTIHQWPATLVQPVGSPLSLECTVEGTSNPNLYWYRQAAGRGLQLLFYSVGIGQISSEVPQNLSASRPQDRQFILSSKKLLLSDSGFYLCAWSRTGDQPQHFGDGTRLSIL.

This chain joins TRBV6-5 and TRBJ2-2; TRBD2 agrees at 8 bases. V lost 0 bases, J lost 4 bases, and 4 bases stayed unmatched. CDR3 length: 16 amino acids. Germline V lookup: CDR1 MNHEY, CDR2 SVGAGI. In DNA form, the CDR3 reads TGTGCCAGCAGTTACTCCGGGACTAGTACCACCGGGGAGCTGTTTTTT. Translating gives CASSYSGTSTTGELFF.

This clonotype was observed a handful of times. The chain is built from TRBV20-1 and TRBJ2-1, with TRBD1 as a possible D gene (6 bases). Germline CDR1 is DFQATT and CDR2 is SNEGSKA (reference sequence). CDR3 length: 15 residues. Trimming stripped 5 bases from V and 6 bases from J, with 20 bases between. The CDR3 loop is CSAREGGFSGNEQFF. CDR3 nucleotides: TGCAGTGCTCGTGAAGGGGGTTTTTCAGGCAATGAGCAGTTCTTC.

The table lists this clonotype with a few counts. CDR3 bases: TGTGCCAGCTCACCTGTCCCGGGACTAGCGCTTGGGAATGAGCAGTTCTTC. Its protein product is CASSPVPGLALGNEQFF. This sequence joins TRBV18 and TRBJ2-1; 10 bases align to TRBD2. Looked up from germline, CDR1 is KGHSH and CDR2 is LQKENI. The CDR3 length is 17 residues. J lost 7 bases, V lost 3 bases, and 12 bases had no gene match.

V gene TRBV29-1 combines with J gene TRBJ1-1; D might be TRBD1 (5 bases). Deletions cut 3 bases from V and 5 bases from J, with 10 bases between. This CDR3 spans 12 amino acids. Germline values: CDR1 SQVTM, CDR2 ANQGSEA. CDR3 nucleotide sequence: TGCAGCGTTGAGCGGGGCGAAACTGAAGCTTTCTTT. Translation gives CSVERGETEAFF.